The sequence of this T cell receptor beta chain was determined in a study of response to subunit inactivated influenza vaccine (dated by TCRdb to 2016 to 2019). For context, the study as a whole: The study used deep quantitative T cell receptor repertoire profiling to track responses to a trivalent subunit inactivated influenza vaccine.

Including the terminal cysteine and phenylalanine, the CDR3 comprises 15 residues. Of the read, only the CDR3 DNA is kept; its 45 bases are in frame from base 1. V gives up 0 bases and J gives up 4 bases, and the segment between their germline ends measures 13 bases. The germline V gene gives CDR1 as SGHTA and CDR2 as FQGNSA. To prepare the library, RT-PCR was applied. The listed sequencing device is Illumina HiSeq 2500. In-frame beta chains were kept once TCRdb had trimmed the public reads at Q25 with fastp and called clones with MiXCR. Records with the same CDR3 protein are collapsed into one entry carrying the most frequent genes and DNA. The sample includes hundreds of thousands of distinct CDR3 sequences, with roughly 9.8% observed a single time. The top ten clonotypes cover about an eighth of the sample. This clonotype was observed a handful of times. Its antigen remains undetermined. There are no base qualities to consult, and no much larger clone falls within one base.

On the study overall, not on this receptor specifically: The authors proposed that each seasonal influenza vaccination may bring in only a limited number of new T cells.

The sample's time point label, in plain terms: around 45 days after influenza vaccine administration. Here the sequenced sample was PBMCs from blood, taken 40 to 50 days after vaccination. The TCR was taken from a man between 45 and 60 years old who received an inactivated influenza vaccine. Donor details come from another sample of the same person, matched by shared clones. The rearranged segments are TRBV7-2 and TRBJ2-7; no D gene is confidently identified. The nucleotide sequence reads TGTGCCAGCAGCTTAGCGCCAGACAATTTATACGAGCAGTACTTC. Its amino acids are CASSLAPDNLYEQYF.